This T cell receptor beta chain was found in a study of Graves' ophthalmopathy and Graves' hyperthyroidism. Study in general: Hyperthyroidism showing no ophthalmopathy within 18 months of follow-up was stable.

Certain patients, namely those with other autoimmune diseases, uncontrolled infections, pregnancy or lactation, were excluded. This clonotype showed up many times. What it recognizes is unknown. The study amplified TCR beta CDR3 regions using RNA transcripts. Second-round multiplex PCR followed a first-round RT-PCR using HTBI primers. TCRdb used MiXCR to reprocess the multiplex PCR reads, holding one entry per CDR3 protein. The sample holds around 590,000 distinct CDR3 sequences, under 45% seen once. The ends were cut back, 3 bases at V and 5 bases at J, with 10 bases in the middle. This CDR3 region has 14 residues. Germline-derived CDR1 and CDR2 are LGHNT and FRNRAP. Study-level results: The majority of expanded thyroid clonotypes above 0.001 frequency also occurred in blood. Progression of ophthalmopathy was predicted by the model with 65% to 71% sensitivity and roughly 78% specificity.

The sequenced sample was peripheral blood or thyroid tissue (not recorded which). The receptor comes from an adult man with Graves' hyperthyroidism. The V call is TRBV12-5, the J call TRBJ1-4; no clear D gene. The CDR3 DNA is TGTGCTAGTGGTTTCTTTGCGGGGAATGAAAAACTGTTTTTT. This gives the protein CASGFFAGNEKLFF.